Included here is one T cell receptor (beta chain) sequence, with context. The antigen is undetermined. Measured with immunoSEQ multiplex PCR; TCRdb has only the in-frame clones, and not every one. The table shows a few hundred thousand clones, with roughly 84% occurring only once. The record originates from a study of Ad26.COV2.S vaccination and SARS-CoV-2 variants. Stated treatment: 15 to 20 received Ad26.COV2.S at low or high dose, single or two shots; five or six received placebo; per-sample allocation not given. Specimen acquisition occurred on day 63 following the initial vaccine or placebo injection. Whole-study results and caveats: Higher spike-specific TCR breadth was found in vaccine recipients than in placebo recipients.

The clonotype originates from a person between 18 and 60 years old who received the Ad26.COV2.S COVID-19 vaccine or a placebo. Sequencing was performed on peripheral blood, taken in a trial of Ad26.COV2.S vaccine versus placebo.

The DNA for the CDR3 is TGCGCCAGCAGCTTGAGCCGGGACCTCCTATACAATGAGCAGTTCTTC. Encoded protein: CASSLSRDLLYNEQFF. The chain has TRBV5-1 and TRBJ2-1, with D possibly being TRBD1 or TRBD2 (5 bases each). The CDR3 is 16 residues long. The germline gives CDR1 SGHRS, CDR2 YFSETQ. Trimming took off 1 base at V and 4 bases at J, with 15 bases between the two ends.